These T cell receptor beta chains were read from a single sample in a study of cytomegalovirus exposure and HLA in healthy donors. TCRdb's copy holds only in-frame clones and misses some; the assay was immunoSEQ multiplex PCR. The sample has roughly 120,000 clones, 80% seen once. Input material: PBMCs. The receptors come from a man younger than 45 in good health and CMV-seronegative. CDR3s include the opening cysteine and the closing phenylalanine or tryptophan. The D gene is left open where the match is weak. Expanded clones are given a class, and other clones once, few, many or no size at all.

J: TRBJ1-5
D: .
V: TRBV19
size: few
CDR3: CAGGHSQSNQPQHF
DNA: TGTGCCGGAGGGCACAGCCAAAGCAATCAGCCCCAGCATTTT

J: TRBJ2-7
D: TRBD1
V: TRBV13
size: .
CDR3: CASSTRTGKSDEQYF
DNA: TGTGCCAGCAGCACTCGGACAGGGAAGTCTGACGAGCAGTACTTC

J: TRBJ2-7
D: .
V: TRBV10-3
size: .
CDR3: CAISDSTGNHEQYF
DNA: TGTGCCATCAGTGATTCCACCGGGAACCACGAGCAGTACTTC

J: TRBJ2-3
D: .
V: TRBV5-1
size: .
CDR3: CASSLEGGVGTDTQYF
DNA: TGCGCCAGCAGCTTGGAGGGCGGGGTGGGAACAGATACGCAGTATTTT

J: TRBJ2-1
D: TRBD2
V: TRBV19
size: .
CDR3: CASSTMGLAGGNEQFF
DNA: TGTGCCAGTAGTACCATGGGACTAGCGGGAGGCAATGAGCAGTTCTTC

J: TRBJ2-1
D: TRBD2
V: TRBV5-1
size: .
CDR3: CASSDGRLAGGGEQFF
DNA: TGCGCCAGCAGCGACGGACGACTAGCGGGAGGCGGTGAGCAGTTCTTC

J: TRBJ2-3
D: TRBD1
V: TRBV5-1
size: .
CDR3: CASSLGGTGADTQYF
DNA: TGCGCCAGCAGCTTGGGGGGGACAGGGGCAGATACGCAGTATTTT

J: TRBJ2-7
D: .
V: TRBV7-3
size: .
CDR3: CASSDGPGAEYEQYF
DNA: TGTGCCAGCAGCGACGGCCCGGGAGCTGAGTACGAGCAGTACTTC

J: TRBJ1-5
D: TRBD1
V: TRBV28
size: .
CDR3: CASSLGQGNQPQHF
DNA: TGTGCCAGCAGTCTGGGACAGGGGAATCAGCCCCAGCATTTT

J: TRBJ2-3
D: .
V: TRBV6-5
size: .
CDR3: CASSYGGSSTDTQYF
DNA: TGTGCCAGCAGTTACGGCGGGTCTAGCACAGATACGCAGTATTTT

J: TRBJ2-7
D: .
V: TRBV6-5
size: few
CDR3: CASSYSTDAYEQYF
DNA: TGTGCCAGCAGTTACTCGACAGATGCCTACGAGCAGTACTTC

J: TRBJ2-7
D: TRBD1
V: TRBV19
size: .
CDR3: CASSPPGQGINEQYF
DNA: TGTGCCAGTAGTCCTCCGGGACAGGGTATCAACGAGCAGTACTTC

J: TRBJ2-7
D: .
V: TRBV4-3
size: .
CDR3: CASSQTRVGYEQYF
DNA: TGCGCCAGCAGCCAAACCAGGGTCGGCTACGAGCAGTACTTC

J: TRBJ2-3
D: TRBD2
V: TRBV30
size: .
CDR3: CACRGGGTDTQYF
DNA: TGTGCCTGTAGGGGAGGGGGCACAGATACGCAGTATTTT

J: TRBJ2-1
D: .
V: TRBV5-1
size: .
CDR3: CASSDTGTTYNEQFF
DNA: TGCGCCAGCAGCGATACCGGGACAACTTACAATGAGCAGTTCTTC

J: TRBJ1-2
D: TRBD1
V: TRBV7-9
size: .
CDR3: CASSPSGTGNFQHYTF
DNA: TGTGCCAGCAGCCCTTCTGGGACAGGGAACTTCCAACACTACACCTTC

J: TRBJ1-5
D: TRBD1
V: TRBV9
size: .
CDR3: CASSEGGTGGNQPQHF
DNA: TGTGCCAGCAGCGAGGGGGGGACAGGGGGCAATCAGCCCCAGCATTTT

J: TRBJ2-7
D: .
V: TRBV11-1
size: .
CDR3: CASSPITGTYEQYF
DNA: TGTGCCAGCAGCCCTATAACGGGAACCTACGAGCAGTACTTC

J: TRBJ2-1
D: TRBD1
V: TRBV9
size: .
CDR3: CASSAVGQGPYNEQFF
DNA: TGTGCCAGCAGCGCCGTGGGACAGGGGCCATACAATGAGCAGTTCTTC

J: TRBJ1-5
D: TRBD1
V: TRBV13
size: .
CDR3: CASSLSTGGPNQPQHF
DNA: TGTGCCAGCAGCTTGTCTACAGGGGGTCCCAATCAGCCCCAGCATTTT

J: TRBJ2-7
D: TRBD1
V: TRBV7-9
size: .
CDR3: CASSWETGKFGYEQYF
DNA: TGTGCCAGCAGCTGGGAGACAGGGAAGTTTGGGTACGAGCAGTACTTC

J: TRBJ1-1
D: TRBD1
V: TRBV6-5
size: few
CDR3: CASNKQGRVTEAFF
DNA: TGTGCCAGCAATAAACAGGGGCGCGTTACTGAAGCTTTCTTT

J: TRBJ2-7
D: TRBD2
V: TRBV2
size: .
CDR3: CASRRTSGSVYEQYF
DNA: TGTGCCAGCAGGAGGACTAGCGGGAGCGTCTACGAGCAGTACTTC

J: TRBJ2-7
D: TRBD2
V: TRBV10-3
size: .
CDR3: CAMGVAGCVGEQYF
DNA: TGTGCCATGGGAGTAGCGGGATGTGTCGGCGAGCAGTACTTC

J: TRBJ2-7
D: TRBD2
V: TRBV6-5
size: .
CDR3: CASSYSTSGLYEQYF
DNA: TGTGCCAGCAGTTACTCTACTAGCGGTCTGTACGAGCAGTACTTC

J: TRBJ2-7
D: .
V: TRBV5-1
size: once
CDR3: CASSLASRVYEQYF
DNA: TGCGCCAGCAGCTTGGCGAGCAGGGTCTACGAGCAGTACTTC

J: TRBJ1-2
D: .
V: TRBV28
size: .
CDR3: CASSSAGVGVVINGYTF
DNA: TGTGCCAGCAGTTCAGCAGGGGTGGGTGTCGTAATTAATGGCTACACCTTC

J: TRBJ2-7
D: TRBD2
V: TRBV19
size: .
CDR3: CASSPGTSFYEQYF
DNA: TGTGCCAGTAGTCCCGGGACTAGTTTCTACGAGCAGTACTTC

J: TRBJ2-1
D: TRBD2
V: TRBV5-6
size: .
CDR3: CASSSGLATEQFF
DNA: TGTGCCAGCAGCTCGGGACTAGCGACTGAGCAGTTCTTC

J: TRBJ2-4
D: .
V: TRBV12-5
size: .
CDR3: CASGLGVQDKNIQYF
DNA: TGTGCTAGTGGTTTGGGCGTCCAGGACAAAAACATTCAGTACTTC

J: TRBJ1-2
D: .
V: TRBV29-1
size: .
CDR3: CSVVWAGGGYTF
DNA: TGCAGCGTTGTGTGGGCAGGAGGTGGCTACACCTTC

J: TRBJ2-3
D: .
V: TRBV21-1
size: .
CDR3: CASSLSGKGDTQYF
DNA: TGTGCCAGCAGCTTAAGCGGGAAGGGAGATACGCAGTATTTT

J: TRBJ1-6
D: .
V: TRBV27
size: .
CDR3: CAKRRGNSPLHF
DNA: TGTGCCAAGAGGAGGGGAAATTCACCCCTCCACTTT

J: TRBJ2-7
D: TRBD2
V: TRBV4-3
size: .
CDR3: CASTRLAGGYEQYF
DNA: TGCGCCAGCACCCGGCTAGCGGGAGGCTACGAGCAGTACTTC

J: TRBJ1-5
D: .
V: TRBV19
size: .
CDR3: CASSIEARDYQPQHF
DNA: TGTGCCAGTAGTATCGAGGCCAGGGATTATCAGCCCCAGCATTTT

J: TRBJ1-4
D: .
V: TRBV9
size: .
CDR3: CASSVGGHPNEKLFF
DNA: TGTGCCAGCAGCGTAGGTGGACACCCTAATGAAAAACTGTTTTTT

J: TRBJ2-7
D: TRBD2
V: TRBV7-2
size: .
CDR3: CASSPPQWASGRDPHEQYF
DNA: TGTGCCAGCAGCCCCCCCCAGTGGGCTAGCGGGAGAGACCCTCACGAGCAGTACTTC

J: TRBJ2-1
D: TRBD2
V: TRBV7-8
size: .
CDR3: CASSISGRSSYNEQFF
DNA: TGTGCCAGCAGCATTAGCGGGAGAAGCTCCTACAATGAGCAGTTCTTC

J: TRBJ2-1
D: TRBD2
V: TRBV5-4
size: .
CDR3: CASSLEGLAGYNEQFF
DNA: TGTGCCAGCAGCTTGGAGGGACTAGCGGGTTACAATGAGCAGTTCTTC

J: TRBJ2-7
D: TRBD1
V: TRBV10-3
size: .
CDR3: CAISSRPATGGENEQYF
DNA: TGTGCCATCAGCTCCCGGCCGGCGACAGGGGGCGAAAACGAGCAGTACTTC

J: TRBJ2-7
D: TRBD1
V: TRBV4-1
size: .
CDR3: CASSQPTGGRWVEQYF
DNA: TGCGCCAGCAGCCAACCAACAGGGGGTAGGTGGGTCGAGCAGTACTTC

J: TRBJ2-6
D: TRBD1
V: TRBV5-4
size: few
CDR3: CASSSGTGYVGGANVLTF
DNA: TGTGCCAGCAGCTCCGGGACAGGGTACGTTGGGGGGGCCAACGTCCTGACTTTC

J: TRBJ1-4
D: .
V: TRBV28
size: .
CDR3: CATRDGTVREKLFF
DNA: TGTGCCACGCGGGACGGAACGGTCCGGGAAAAACTGTTTTTT

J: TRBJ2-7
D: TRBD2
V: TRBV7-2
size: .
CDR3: CASSFRLAGGWEQYF
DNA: TGTGCCAGCAGCTTCAGACTAGCGGGAGGTTGGGAGCAGTACTTC

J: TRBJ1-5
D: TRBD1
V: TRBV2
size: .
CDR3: CASRGTGNQPQHF
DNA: TGTGCCAGCAGAGGGACAGGGAATCAGCCCCAGCATTTT

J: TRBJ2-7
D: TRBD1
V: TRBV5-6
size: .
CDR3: CASSLVGDRAKQYF
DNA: TGTGCCAGCAGCTTGGTTGGGGACAGGGCAAAGCAGTACTTC

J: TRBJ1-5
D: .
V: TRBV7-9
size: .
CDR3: CASSFEGSSNQPQHF
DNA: TGTGCCAGCAGCTTCGAGGGATCTAGCAATCAGCCCCAGCATTTT

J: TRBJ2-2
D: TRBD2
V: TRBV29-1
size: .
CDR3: CSVAGTSGRRSTGELFF
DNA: TGCAGCGTTGCCGGGACTAGCGGGAGACGGAGCACCGGGGAGCTGTTTTTT

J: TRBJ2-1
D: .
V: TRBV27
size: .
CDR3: CASSRSAGSSYNEQFF
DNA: TGTGCCAGCAGCCGCTCAGCGGGCTCATCCTACAATGAGCAGTTCTTC

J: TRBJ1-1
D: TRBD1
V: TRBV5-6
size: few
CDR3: CASSWGGQANTEAFF
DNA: TGTGCCAGCAGTTGGGGGGGACAGGCGAACACTGAAGCTTTCTTT

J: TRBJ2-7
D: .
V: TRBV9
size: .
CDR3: CASSVLAGRSYEQYF
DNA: TGTGCCAGCAGCGTATTAGCAGGGCGCTCCTACGAGCAGTACTTC